The 8 T cell receptor beta chains listed next were all sequenced from one sample in a study of PD-L1 blockade in urothelial cancer. Stated time point: pretreatment peripheral blood. Data came from immunoSEQ multiplex PCR; TCRdb stores just in-frame clones and leaves some out. This table has under 80,000 clones, around 81% appearing once. Sequencing used PBMCs, obtained around atezolizumab (anti-PD-L1) treatment. The receptor set was obtained from a man between 70 and 80 years old with urothelial cancer.

This chain uses TRBV29-1 with TRBJ2-1; tentatively, D is TRBD1 (6 bases). The ends were cut back, 1 base at V and 7 bases at J, with 17 bases in the middle. Germline V gene lookup returns CDR1 SQVTM and CDR2 ANQGSEA. The length of the CDR3 is 15 residues. The CDR3 loop reads CSVEVGQGIGNEQFF. The CDR3 coding sequence is TGCAGCGTTGAAGTAGGGCAGGGGATCGGGAATGAGCAGTTCTTC.

V is TRBV27 and J is TRBJ2-3; unclear D gene. From germline, CDR1 is MNHEY and CDR2 SMNVEV (reference sequence). The CDR3 extends over 14 amino acids. The V and J ends lost 6 bases and 5 bases respectively, with 15 bases between them. CDR3: CASRKSLTLDTQYF. CDR3 DNA: TGTGCCAGCAGGAAATCTCTAACTCTAGATACGCAGTATTTT.

About this clone: The junction shows a germline mismatch at one end, possibly a read error. The DNA for the CDR3 is TGCAGCGTTGAAGTGTGGTCCGAAGCTTCCTTT. It translates to CSVEVWSEASF. The rearrangement uses TRBV29-1 and TRBJ1-1, with D unresolved. CDR1 SQVTM and CDR2 ANQGSEA come from the germline V gene. This CDR3 has 11 amino acids.

V usage is TRBV7-8 and J usage is TRBJ1-1; maybe TRBD1 (5 bases). Germline lookup yields CDR1 SGHVS and CDR2 FQNEAQ. Trimming shortened V by 2 bases and J by 1 base, and 11 bases separated the two germline ends. This CDR3 has 15 residues. CDR3 sequence: CASSLMGHQNTEAFF. In nucleotides, the CDR3 is TGTGCCAGCAGCTTAATGGGGCACCAGAACACTGAAGCTTTCTTT.

The chain has TRBV14 and TRBJ1-2; TRBD1 agrees at 10 bases. Germline assignment: CDR1 SGHDN and CDR2 FVKESK. The length of the CDR3 is 14 residues. Unmatched junction bases numbered 7, after V lost 4 bases and J lost 8 bases. The CDR3 here is CASSPVGTGDGYTF. Here the CDR3 DNA reads TGTGCCAGCAGCCCCGTCGGGACAGGGGACGGCTACACCTTC.

The sample holds one count of this clone. The chain recombines TRBV11-3 with TRBJ2-2, with 9 positions matching TRBD2. V trimming: 2 bases; J trimming: 4 bases; junction bases outside the gene matches: 8. Germline loops: CDR1 SGHNT, CDR2 YENEEA. The CDR3 spans 17 residues. Here the CDR3 DNA reads TGTGCCAGCAGCTTATCCAGCGGGGGGCGTGGCACCGGGGAGCTGTTTTTT. Its translation: CASSLSSGGRGTGELFF.

The V call is TRBV7-9, the J call TRBJ1-2; tentatively, D is TRBD1 (5 bases). This CDR3 spans 15 amino acids. Deletions cut 5 bases from V and 7 bases from J, with 20 bases between. The germline V gene has CDR1 SEHNR and CDR2 FQNEAQ (reference sequence). The CDR3: CASSPLGGSGPGYTF. CDR3 nucleotide sequence: TGTGCCAGCAGCCCCCTTGGGGGGTCGGGACCTGGCTACACCTTC.

The CDR3 DNA is TGTGCCAGCAGCGTAGATGGACAGGGGGCCGGGGAGCTGTTTTTT. Amino acids: CASSVDGQGAGELFF. V and J are TRBV9 and TRBJ2-2, with 10 bases matching TRBD1. CDR1 and CDR2 (germline): SGDLS, YYNGEE. The CDR3 covers 15 residues. J lost 6 bases, V lost 0 bases, and 2 bases had no gene match.